Listed here is a single T cell receptor beta chain. Its cognate antigen is unknown. The protocol was immunoSEQ multiplex PCR, while the TCRdb copy is restricted to in-frame clones and leaves out a portion. The data contain roughly 45,000 clones, approximately 80% of them singletons. After stimulus-free culture, autoproliferating CFSE-dim and non-proliferating CFSE-high T cells were sequenced separately. Pooled replicate wells came from 5x10^7 CFSE-labeled PBMCs cultured approximately seven days without stimulus. CFSE at around 0.51 uM labeled the PBMCs, which were then cultured unstimulated. The source of the sample is a study of memory B cells and T cells in multiple sclerosis. General study results and limits: Normalization was needed because clone-set size differences affected shared clonotype counts.

Specimen: PBMCs from blood kept in culture. The TCR originated in a human donor with multiple sclerosis.

The CDR3 loop is CASSFGLSSYEQYF. In nucleotides, the CDR3 is TGTGCCAGCAGCTTCGGACTCTCCTCCTACGAGCAGTACTTC. The J gene is TRBJ2-7, the V gene TRBV5-5, with D tentatively TRBD2 (5 bases). V lost 2 bases and J 0 bases, leaving 9 bases between the germline ends. Germline assignment: CDR1 SGHKS and CDR2 YYEKEE (reference sequence). This CDR3 comprises 14 residues. The entire variable domain, with the rest obtained from reference TRBV5-5 and TRBJ2-7, is as follows: DAGVTQSPTHLIKTRGQQVTLRCSPISGHKSVSWYQQVLGQGPQFIFQYYEKEERGRGNFPDRFSARQFPNYSSELNVNALLLGDSALYLCASSFGLSSYEQYFGPGTRLTVT.